The 4 T cell receptor beta chains given below trace back to one sample, sequenced in a study of T cells in localized non-small cell lung cancer. The protocol was immunoSEQ multiplex PCR, while the TCRdb copy is restricted to in-frame clones and leaves out a portion. The sample yields about 36,000 clones, 70% to 90% seen once. This specimen consisted of peripheral blood, obtained before any cancer treatment. These receptor sequences come from a woman between 35 and 70 years old with stage I lung adenocarcinoma.

This chain joins TRBV6-5 and TRBJ2-1; possibly TRBD1 for D (5 bases). The CDR3 contains 14 residues. Germline V gene lookup returns CDR1 MNHEY and CDR2 SVGAGI. Trimming pared 2 bases from V and 5 bases from J, leaving 10 bases between. CDR3: CASSYGDSHNEQFF. Written as DNA, the CDR3 is TGTGCCAGCAGTTACGGCGACAGTCACAATGAGCAGTTCTTC.

This rearrangement joins TRBV6-6 to TRBJ1-5, with 12 bases that match TRBD1. CDR1 and CDR2 from the germline V gene are MNHNY and SVGAGI (reference sequence). The CDR3 covers 16 residues. The V gene end was trimmed by 4 bases and the J gene end by 7 bases; junction bases not matched to a gene: 8. CDR3 sequence: CASSSTGTGGAQPQHF. CDR3 bases: TGTGCCAGCAGTTCGACCGGGACAGGGGGCGCCCAGCCCCAGCATTTT.

The rearrangement joins TRBV2 to TRBJ2-2; 10 bases line up with TRBD2. With V trimmed by 7 bases and J by 0 bases, 2 bases remained unmatched. The V gene's germline CDR1 is SNHLY and CDR2 FYNNEI. The CDR3 has 15 residues. CDR3 region: CASTGLATNTGELFF. The CDR3 region has the DNA TGTGCCAGCACGGGACTAGCGACGAACACCGGGGAGCTGTTTTTT. The full variable domain, with the rest looked up from reference TRBV2 and TRBJ2-2, is EPEVTQTPSHQVTQMGQEVILRCVPISNHLYFYWYRQILGQKVEFLVSFYNNEISEKSEIFDDQFSVERPDGSNFTLKIRSTKLEDSAMYFCASTGLATNTGELFFGEGSRLTVL.

This clone occurred a few times. The CDR3, as DNA: TGTGCCAGCAGCTACTTTCAGAACACCGGGGAGCTGTTTTTT. Translation gives CASSYFQNTGELFF. The chain uses TRBV7-6 and TRBJ2-2; D uncertain. This CDR3 has 14 amino acids. V lost 4 bases to trimming and J lost 1 base, with 7 bases between them. Looked up from germline, CDR1 is SGHVS and CDR2 is FNYEAQ.